Only a few counts were recorded for the clone carrying this T cell receptor beta chain. This sample was included in a study of regulatory T cells in long-lasting Graves disease. The CDR3 is 20 residues long. After removal of 5 bases from V and 0 bases from J, the junction contained 14 bases not matched to a gene. Germline lookup yields CDR1 KGHDR and CDR2 SFDVKD. Arm-PCR of CDR3 regions with iRepertoire HTBI primers generated TCR beta libraries. TCRdb used MiXCR to reprocess the multiplex PCR reads, holding one entry per CDR3 protein. The top ten hold about a quarter of the sample, which has about 450,000 distinct CDR3 sequences, 23% seen once. This sample's time point: persistent/refractory GD, antithyroid drugs over 5 years with positive TRAb. PBMCs were the source of the RNA used for TCR sequencing.

The chain has TRBV24-1 and TRBJ2-1, with 11 bases that match TRBD2. This TCR came from a female donor with Graves disease. The material was peripheral blood mononuclear cells (PBMCs), obtained when the disease was refractory, from a patient treated with antithyroid drugs. CDR3 DNA sequence: TGTGCCACCAGTGCTCCTAGCGGGAGGCGTAATAGGAGCTCCTACAATGAGCAGTTCTTC. It yields the protein CATSAPSGRRNRSSYNEQFF.